Following are 28 T cell receptor beta chains from one sample sequenced in a study of T cells in Graves' hyperthyroidism and ophthalmopathy. RNA transcripts provided the source from which TCR beta CDR3 regions were amplified. The TCR CDR3 first-round RT-PCR relied on the HTBI primer set. From the multiplex PCR reads, TCRdb called clonotypes with MiXCR, one entry per CDR3 protein. The sample has about 590,000 distinct CDR3 sequences; 15% to 17% are singletons. The specimen sequenced was blood. All receptors come from a woman aged 25 to 39 with Graves' hyperthyroidism.

This chain joins TRBV19 and TRBJ2-4, with 7 bases identical to TRBD1. The V segment lost 0 bases and the J segment 0 bases; nucleotides outside the gene matches: 5. Per germline, CDR1 LNHDA and CDR2 SQIVND (reference sequence). The CDR3 runs to 17 residues. The CDR3 reads CASSIETGTGAKNIQYF. Written as DNA, the CDR3 is TGTGCCAGTAGTATAGAGACAGGGACGGGAGCCAAAAACATTCAGTACTTC. The whole variable domain, filled in from reference TRBV19 and TRBJ2-4, reads DGGITQSPKYLFRKEGQNVTLSCEQNLNHDAMYWYRQDPGQGLRLIYYSQIVNDFQKGDIAEGYSVSREKKESFPLTVTSAQKNPTAFYLCASSIETGTGAKNIQYFGAGTRLSVL.

This sequence joins TRBV20-1 and TRBJ2-7; TRBD2 is a possible D gene (6 bases). Looked up from germline, CDR1 is DFQATT and CDR2 is SNEGSKA (reference sequence). Trimming removed 3 bases from V and 6 bases from J, with 15 bases in between. The CDR3 totals 13 residues. CDR3 nucleotide sequence: TGCAGTGCTAGTTGGGAGGCGGGCTTCGAGCAGTACTTC. Its protein product is CSASWEAGFEQYF.

This clonotype was seen repeatedly, ten times or more. The chain carries TRBV11-2 and TRBJ2-3; D gene unclear. V was cut by 0 bases and J by 4 bases, with 5 bases left in between. CDR3 length: 13 residues. CDR1 and CDR2 from the germline V gene are SGHAT and FQNNGV. Written as DNA, the CDR3 is TGTGCCAGCAGCTTAGATTTCCCAGATACGCAGTATTTT. This sequence encodes CASSLDFPDTQYF.

This clonotype was detected many times. J is TRBJ2-7 and V is TRBV29-1; D possibly corresponds to TRBD1 (5 bases). Trimming shortened V by 0 bases and J by 3 bases, and 9 bases separated the two germline ends. The CDR3 has 13 residues. The germline V gene encodes CDR1 SQVTM and CDR2 ANQGSEA. The CDR3 sequence is CSVEDSQGYEQYF. The CDR3, as DNA: TGCAGCGTTGAAGATTCGCAGGGCTACGAGCAGTACTTC.

Concerning this clonotype: A much bigger clone sits one base away, suggesting this may be a read error. V and J are TRBV6-1 and TRBJ2-3; D may be TRBD1 (6 bases). CDR3 length equals 15 residues. The germline CDR1 and CDR2 sequences are MNHNS and SASEGT. The chain's CDR3 is CAGSEGGPGEDTQYF. CDR3 DNA: TGTGCCGGCAGCGAAGGAGGACCAGGGGAGGATACGCAGTATTTT.

This clonotype was seen at least ten times. V usage is TRBV7-6 and J usage is TRBJ2-7; D ambiguous. This CDR3 region has 13 residues. Trimming cost V 5 bases and J 2 bases, with 10 bases left between them. Per germline, CDR1 SGHVS and CDR2 FNYEAQ. The CDR3 nucleotides are TGTGCCAGCAGCCACATGCGAACCTACGAGCAGTACTTC. Its translation is CASSHMRTYEQYF.

The chain uses TRBV20-1 and TRBJ1-4; D gene unclear. This CDR3 contains 15 residues. V was cut by 5 bases and J by 0 bases, with 13 bases left in between. Per germline, CDR1 DFQATT and CDR2 SNEGSKA (reference sequence). This CDR3 reads CSAQAGISTNEKLFF. The DNA for the CDR3 is TGCAGTGCTCAGGCCGGTATATCAACTAATGAAAAACTGTTTTTT.

This clonotype has a count of ten or more. This sequence joins TRBV28 and TRBJ2-7, with 8 bases lining up with TRBD2. The CDR3 contains 13 residues. Trimming removed 5 bases from V and 6 bases from J; junction bases left unmatched: 6. The germline V gene has CDR1 MDHEN and CDR2 SYDVKM. The CDR3 DNA reads TGTGCCAGCAGTGCTACAGCGGGGGCCGAGCAGTACTTC. Protein product: CASSATAGAEQYF.

This clonotype appeared many times. This sequence joins TRBV10-3 and TRBJ1-2; 7 bases are shared with TRBD1. The germline V gene has CDR1 ENHRY and CDR2 SYGVKD. The CDR3 has 15 amino acids. The V and J ends lost 6 bases and 2 bases, in that order; junction bases with no gene match: 9. The CDR3 here is CAISPRPDRNYGYTF. Written as DNA, the CDR3 is TGTGCCATCAGCCCTCGCCCGGACAGGAACTATGGCTACACCTTC.

There are many counts of this clonotype. In DNA, the CDR3 is TGTGCCAGCAGCGAAATTGGACTAGCGGGATCCTACAATGAGCAGTTCTTC. Translated: CASSEIGLAGSYNEQFF. The V call is TRBV28, the J call TRBJ2-1; 12 positions match TRBD2. Germline-derived CDR1 and CDR2 are MDHEN and SYDVKM. The CDR3 extends over 17 amino acids. Losses at the gene ends were 6 bases for V and 1 base for J; bases not matched to a gene: 7. Based on the CDR3 plus reference TRBV28 and TRBJ2-1, the full variable domain is DVKVTQSSRYLVKRTGEKVFLECVQDMDHENMFWYRQDPGLGLRLIYFSYDVKMKEKGDIPEGYSVSREKKERFSLILESASTNQTSMYLCASSEIGLAGSYNEQFFGPGTRLTVL.

This clonotype was counted many times. The V call is TRBV24-1, the J call TRBJ2-5; D is uncertain. V lost 6 bases to trimming and J lost 3 bases, with 16 bases between them. Germline lookup yields CDR1 KGHDR and CDR2 SFDVKD. CDR3 length: 15 residues. The CDR3 loop reads CATSSSTEYKETQYF. As DNA, the CDR3 is TGTGCCACCAGTTCGAGTACAGAGTACAAAGAGACCCAGTACTTC.

This clonotype occurred a few times. J is TRBJ1-5 and V is TRBV20-1, with a tentative D call TRBD1 (5 bases). Germline CDR1 DFQATT, CDR2 SNEGSKA (reference sequence). Trimming stripped 5 bases from V and 4 bases from J, with 12 bases between. The CDR3 is 13 amino acids. The chain's CDR3 is CSALEQENQPQHF. In DNA, the CDR3 is TGCAGTGCTCTGGAACAGGAGAATCAGCCCCAGCATTTT.

This clonotype was counted a few times. CDR3 nucleotides: TGCGCCAGCAGCGTTACAGGGTTCTCTGGAAACACCATATATTTT. This codes for CASSVTGFSGNTIYF. V and J are TRBV5-1 and TRBJ1-3, with TRBD1 as a possible D gene (6 bases). Trimming took off 4 bases at V and 0 bases at J, with 11 bases between the two ends. The CDR3 is 15 residues long. Per germline, CDR1 SGHRS and CDR2 YFSETQ.

This clonotype came up many times. V and J are TRBV12-3 or TRBV12-4 and TRBJ1-2, with 7 bases identical to TRBD1. The V segment lost 9 bases and the J segment 6 bases; nucleotides outside the gene matches: 13. This CDR3 is built from 14 residues. CDR3 in amino acids: CASQGVAGKHGYTF. The CDR3 DNA sequence: TGTGCCAGTCAGGGGGTGGCAGGGAAGCATGGCTACACCTTC.

J is TRBJ1-2 and V is TRBV5-4; maybe TRBD1 (6 bases). V was trimmed by 4 bases and J by 4 bases, leaving 14 bases between them. Germline assignment: CDR1 SGHNT and CDR2 YYREEE (reference sequence). The CDR3 has 14 residues. The CDR3 loop reads CASSTRDRLYGYTF. CDR3 in DNA: TGTGCCAGCAGCACACGCGACAGGCTCTATGGCTACACCTTC.

This clonotype occurred many times. The V gene is TRBV20-1, the J gene TRBJ2-7; D might be TRBD2 (7 bases). Trimming cost V 3 bases and J 0 bases, with 18 bases left between them. Germline values: CDR1 DFQATT, CDR2 SNEGSKA (reference sequence). The CDR3 has 16 residues. The CDR3 DNA sequence: TGCAGTGCTAGCGTCCCGGGGGGCGGGACCTCCTACGAGCAGTACTTC. This gives the protein CSASVPGGGTSYEQYF.

This clonotype was counted ten times or more. This rearrangement joins TRBV20-1 to TRBJ2-1; 8 bases line up with TRBD2. The CDR3 totals 15 residues. Germline values: CDR1 DFQATT, CDR2 SNEGSKA (reference sequence). Trimming removed 1 base from V and 7 bases from J; junction bases left unmatched: 9. CDR3 loop: CSARVLRGLGNEQFF. DNA for the CDR3: TGCAGTGCTAGAGTACTACGGGGACTAGGAAATGAGCAGTTCTTC.

This clonotype has just a few counts. This chain joins TRBV28 and TRBJ2-5; 13 nucleotides align to TRBD2. Germline trimming cut 6 bases from V and 7 bases from J; bases unmatched to any gene: 2. The germline V gene has CDR1 MDHEN and CDR2 SYDVKM. The CDR3 runs 13 residues. The CDR3 loop reads CASRRTSGRTQYF. CDR3 DNA sequence: TGTGCCAGCAGGCGGACTAGCGGGAGGACCCAGTACTTC.

The chain joins TRBV27 to TRBJ2-3; D might be TRBD1 or TRBD2, each matching 5 bases. The germline CDR1 and CDR2 sequences are MNHEY and SMNVEV (reference sequence). The CDR3 consists of 16 residues. The V end lost 3 bases, the J end lost 0 bases, and 13 bases lay between the germline ends. The CDR3 nucleotides read TGTGCCAGCAGTTTCTTCGGGACCTCTAGCACAGATACGCAGTATTTT. Its protein is CASSFFGTSSTDTQYF.

This clonotype was counted at least ten times. The rearrangement uses TRBV3-1 and TRBJ1-5; D possibly corresponds to TRBD1 (6 bases). Germline CDR1 is LGHDT and CDR2 is YNNKEL (reference sequence). There are 16 residues in the CDR3. V lost 4 bases to trimming and J lost 7 bases, with 20 bases between them. CDR3 sequence reads: CASSLGVGGVQQPQHF. The DNA for the CDR3 is TGTGCCAGCAGCCTAGGGGTCGGGGGCGTACAGCAGCCCCAGCATTTT.

CDR3 coding DNA: TGCGCCAGCAGCGGCCGGGACAGGGAAAATGAAAAACTGTTTTTT. Protein sequence: CASSGRDRENEKLFF. The chain has TRBV4-1 and TRBJ1-4, with 9 bases identical to TRBD1. Germline V gene lookup returns CDR1 MGHRA and CDR2 YSYEKL. With 5 bases clipped from V and 5 bases from J, the junction kept 6 bases outside the gene matches. This CDR3 is built from 15 residues.

This clonotype was picked up many times. V is TRBV7-9 and J is TRBJ2-5, with a weak D call TRBD1 (6 bases). Germline CDR1 SEHNR, CDR2 FQNEAQ (reference sequence). The CDR3 loop spans 14 amino acids. V was pared by 4 bases and J by 1 base, with 10 bases between. The CDR3 sequence is CASSSGHAQETQYF. The CDR3 nucleotides read TGTGCCAGCAGCTCGGGACATGCCCAAGAGACCCAGTACTTC.

This clonotype was counted ten times or more. This chain links TRBV28 with TRBJ2-1; D may correspond to TRBD1 or TRBD2 (5 bases each). V was cut by 7 bases and J by 6 bases, with 16 bases left in between. The CDR3 has 14 residues. Germline CDR1 reads MDHEN; CDR2 reads SYDVKM. CDR3 region: CASTMGDGGNEQFF. The CDR3 nucleotides read TGTGCCAGCACAATGGGGGACGGTGGCAATGAGCAGTTCTTC.

CDR3 nucleotide sequence: TGTGCCACCAGCAGTGCCCTAATAAAAACAGATACGCAGTATTTT. Translated: CATSSALIKTDTQYF. This chain joins TRBV15 and TRBJ2-3; D uncertain. The CDR3 contains 15 residues. The germline V gene encodes CDR1 LNHNV and CDR2 YYDKDF (reference sequence). Deletions cut 3 bases from V and 3 bases from J, with 13 bases between.

Ten or more counts support this clonotype. V usage is TRBV27 and J usage is TRBJ1-3; D ambiguous. There are 15 residues in the CDR3. With 0 bases removed from V and 9 bases from J, the gap between germline ends came to 15 bases. The germline gives CDR1 MNHEY, CDR2 SMNVEV (reference sequence). CDR3: CASSLSPHGMGTIYF. As DNA, the CDR3 is TGTGCCAGCAGTTTATCCCCCCACGGGATGGGCACCATATATTTT.

Details on this clonotype: Given a much more abundant clone one base away, this may be a read error. This chain links TRBV20-1 with TRBJ2-1; D is unclear. This CDR3 comprises 12 residues. Germline-derived CDR1 and CDR2 are DFQATT and SNEGSKA (reference sequence). V gave up 2 bases and J gave up 8 bases, with 10 bases separating them. The DNA for the CDR3 is TGCAGTGCTAGACCTGGAGTATATGAGCAGTTCTTC. Protein sequence: CSARPGVYEQFF.

This clonotype has only a few counts. The rearrangement uses TRBV5-1 and TRBJ2-1, with 9 bases aligning to TRBD2. The CDR3 length is 15 residues. Germline V gene lookup returns CDR1 SGHRS and CDR2 YFSETQ. The ends lost 5 bases at V and 3 bases at J; junction bases unmatched: 6. This chain's CDR3 is CASRLTSGNYNEQFF. CDR3 bases: TGCGCCAGCAGGCTGACTAGCGGAAACTACAATGAGCAGTTCTTC.

This clonotype appeared many times. This chain joins TRBV7-2 and TRBJ2-3, with 11 bases lining up with TRBD2. CDR3 size: 17 residues. In germline, CDR1 is SGHTA, CDR2 FQGNSA. V shed 5 bases, J shed 4 bases, and the junction held 11 bases outside the gene matches. CDR3: CASSHGISGRVPDTQYF. CDR3 DNA sequence: TGTGCCAGCAGCCACGGAATTAGCGGGAGGGTCCCAGATACGCAGTATTTT.